The 31 T cell receptor beta chains reported below all come from one sample, sequenced in a study of blood T cells in healthy people across ages. A sample-barcoded 5' primer and a J-beta primer mix were used in a second PCR of roughly 7 to 11 cycles. One entry per CDR3 protein results from TCRdb running MiXCR on the 5' RACE reads. The data hold around 500,000 distinct CDR3 sequences, with less than 60% observed a single time. Sequenced material: blood. These receptors were taken from a man at least 80 years old in good health.

The chain combines TRBV3-1 with TRBJ2-4, with a tentative D call TRBD2 (6 bases). V lost 2 bases, J lost 0 bases, and 14 bases lay in between. The CDR3 extends over 17 amino acids. The germline gives CDR1 LGHDT, CDR2 YNNKEL (reference sequence). CDR3 sequence reads: CASSQHLAGLAKNIQYF. In DNA form, the CDR3 reads TGTGCCAGCAGCCAACATTTGGCGGGGCTAGCCAAAAACATTCAGTACTTC.

V and J are TRBV29-1 and TRBJ2-5; no clear D. The germline V gene encodes CDR1 SQVTM and CDR2 ANQGSEA. Trimming took off 5 bases at V and 2 bases at J, with 6 bases between the two ends. CDR3 length equals 11 residues. In nucleotides, the CDR3 is TGCAGCGTTTCGCCACAAGAGACCCAGTACTTC. It specifies CSVSPQETQYF.

This sequence joins TRBV11-2 and TRBJ2-3, with TRBD1 as a possible D gene (6 bases). The CDR3 spans 14 residues. In germline, CDR1 is SGHAT, CDR2 FQNNGV. V was shortened by 6 bases and J by 0 bases, with 10 bases between the two germline ends. The CDR3 protein is CASSADRSTDTQYF. CDR3 DNA sequence: TGTGCCAGCAGTGCAGACAGGAGCACAGATACGCAGTATTTT.

The V and J genes are TRBV20-1 and TRBJ2-7; 7 positions match TRBD1. The CDR3 contains 14 residues. V gave up 5 bases and J gave up 0 bases; unmatched junction bases: 7. Germline CDR1 and CDR2: DFQATT and SNEGSKA (reference sequence). This chain's CDR3 is CSAATGPSSYEQYF. CDR3 nucleotides: TGCAGTGCTGCGACAGGGCCAAGCTCCTACGAGCAGTACTTC.

This clonotype was found a few times. CDR3 protein: CATFRGRGTEAFF. The CDR3 region has the DNA TGTGCCACCTTCAGGGGGCGGGGCACTGAAGCTTTCTTT. The chain uses TRBV6-2 or TRBV6-3 and TRBJ1-1, with TRBD1 identical over 8 bases. V lost 10 bases, J lost 4 bases, and 8 bases stayed unmatched. CDR3 length equals 13 residues. Germline V lookup: CDR1 MNHEY, CDR2 SVGEGT.

Only a few counts were recorded for this clonotype. The chain links TRBV7-2 to TRBJ2-3, with D possibly TRBD2 on 6 matching bases. The CDR3 has 15 residues. V gave up 0 bases and J gave up 6 bases, with 13 bases separating them. CDR1 is SGHTA, CDR2 FQGNSA, per germline. The CDR3 here is CASSLAGTAGDTQYF. CDR3 coding DNA: TGTGCCAGCAGCTTAGCGGGAACCGCGGGGGATACGCAGTATTTT.

The rearrangement joins TRBV28 to TRBJ2-1; 7 bases match TRBD2. Germline values: CDR1 MDHEN, CDR2 SYDVKM. The CDR3 length is 19 residues. J lost 4 bases, V lost 3 bases, and 18 bases had no gene match. The CDR3 nucleotides read TGTGCCAGCAGTTTGCGAGCGGGAATCACCCCACGAGGATACAATGAGCAGTTCTTC. Its translation: CASSLRAGITPRGYNEQFF.

This clonotype was counted only a few times. CDR3 in amino acids: CASSLTSGRSYEQYF. DNA of the CDR3: TGTGCCAGCAGCTTAACGAGCGGGAGGTCCTACGAGCAGTACTTC. V usage is TRBV7-2 and J usage is TRBJ2-7; 9 bases match TRBD2. Germline CDR1 is SGHTA and CDR2 is FQGNSA. With V trimmed by 2 bases and J by 1 base, 3 bases remained unmatched. This CDR3 contains 15 residues. Using reference TRBV7-2 and TRBJ2-7 for the parts outside the CDR3, the full variable domain is GAGVSQSPSNKVTEKGKDVELRCDPISGHTALYWYRQSLGQGLEFLIYFQGNSAPDKSGLPSDRFSAERTGGSVSTLTIQRTQQEDSAVYLCASSLTSGRSYEQYFGPGTRLTVT.

This clonotype was seen only once. The rearrangement uses TRBV7-3 and TRBJ2-3; maybe TRBD2 (7 bases). The CDR3 runs to 14 residues. Germline V gives CDR1 SGHTA, CDR2 FQGTGA. V dropped 3 bases and J dropped 11 bases, with 18 bases sitting between them. The DNA for the CDR3 is TGTGCCAGCAGCTTGGGGGGGGCTACAGATGTGCAGTATTTT. Its translation is CASSLGGATDVQYF.

The chain has TRBV5-1 and TRBJ2-1; perhaps D is TRBD1 or TRBD2 (6 bases each). The CDR3 has 15 residues. V lost 1 base and J 9 bases, leaving 17 bases between the germline ends. The germline CDR1 and CDR2 sequences are SGHRS and YFSETQ. This chain's CDR3 is CASSLQGGPGFEQFF. The CDR3 bases are TGCGCCAGCAGCTTGCAAGGGGGGCCGGGTTTTGAGCAGTTCTTC.

With regard to this clonotype: With a much larger clone just one base away, this may be a read error. V and J are TRBV29-1 and TRBJ2-7; no reliable D call. Germline-derived CDR1 and CDR2 are SQVTM and ANQGSEA. The germline V and J ends were trimmed by 2 bases and 0 bases, with 11 bases remaining between them. The CDR3 spans 14 residues. The CDR3 bases are TGCAGCGTTGAAAGCAGCCCGAGCTCCTACGAGCAGTACTTC. Residues: CSVESSPSSYEQYF.

The chain employs TRBV10-3 and TRBJ1-2, with D hard to call. V lost 2 bases and J lost 2, with 9 bases in between. CDR1 and CDR2 (germline): ENHRY, SYGVKD. The CDR3 totals 14 residues. DNA for the CDR3: TGTGCCATCAGTGAGCCGGACCTAAACTATGGCTACACCTTC. It translates to CAISEPDLNYGYTF.

Comment on this clonotype: An end of the junction differs from the germline gene, which may be a read error. This chain connects TRBV20-1 to TRBJ2-7, with unresolved D. The V gene's germline CDR1 is DFQATT and CDR2 SNEGSKA (reference sequence). The CDR3 covers 14 residues. The CDR3 coding sequence is TGCAGTGCTAGAGTCGATCCCTCCTCCTACGAGCGGTACTTC. Translating it yields CSARVDPSSYERYF.

This chain links TRBV7-2 with TRBJ2-1, with D possibly TRBD1 on 6 matching bases. Trimming cost V 0 bases and J 10 bases, with 13 bases left between them. This CDR3 region has 14 residues. Germline CDR1 is SGHTA and CDR2 is FQGNSA. CDR3 DNA: TGTGCCAGCAGCTTAGCGGTGGGGGCTAGAGAGCAGTTCTTC. Amino acids: CASSLAVGAREQFF.

The chain recombines TRBV7-6 with TRBJ1-1; D remains ambiguous. Germline values: CDR1 SGHVS, CDR2 FNYEAQ. The ends were cut back, 1 base at V and 4 bases at J, with 10 bases in the middle. The length of the CDR3 is 14 residues. CDR3 loop: CASSLEGDGTEAFF. CDR3 coding DNA: TGTGCCAGCAGCTTAGAGGGCGATGGCACTGAAGCTTTCTTT.

Turning to this clonotype: A clone one base away is much larger, so this may be a read error. The genes are TRBV12-3 or TRBV12-4 and TRBJ1-2, with a tentative D call TRBD1 (6 bases). V gave up 10 bases and J gave up 6 bases, with 15 bases separating them. There are 12 residues in the CDR3. Written as DNA, the CDR3 is TGTGCCAACAGCCTACAGGGAGATGGCTACACCTTC. It yields the protein CANSLQGDGYTF.

In regard to this clonotype: An end of the junction differs from the germline gene, which may be a read error. The V call is TRBV4-1, the J call TRBJ2-7, with TRBD1 identical over 7 bases. The CDR3 loop spans 14 amino acids. Germline V lookup: CDR1 MGHRA, CDR2 YSYEKL. As DNA, the CDR3 is TGCGCCAGCAGCCAAAGACAGGGAACCTACGGGCAGTACTTC. Translated: CASSQRQGTYGQYF.

The chain joins TRBV28 to TRBJ2-7; 10 nucleotides line up with TRBD1. The J segment lost 2 bases and the V segment lost 6 bases, leaving 7 bases of the junction unmatched. This CDR3 is 15 amino acids long. Germline V lookup: CDR1 MDHEN, CDR2 SYDVKM. The CDR3 coding sequence is TGTGCCAGCAGCCGCCGACAGGGGGCCCCCTACGAGCAGTACTTC. Translation gives CASSRRQGAPYEQYF. The variable domain in full, with the rest retrieved from reference TRBV28 and TRBJ2-7, is DVKVTQSSRYLVKRTGEKVFLECVQDMDHENMFWYRQDPGLGLRLIYFSYDVKMKEKGDIPEGYSVSREKKERFSLILESASTNQTSMYLCASSRRQGAPYEQYFGPGTRLTVT.

V gene TRBV20-1 combines with J gene TRBJ1-1, with D unresolved. The length of the CDR3 is 10 residues. The germline V and J ends were trimmed by 3 bases and 6 bases, with 5 bases remaining between them. Germline lookup yields CDR1 DFQATT and CDR2 SNEGSKA (reference sequence). The CDR3 is CSASSAEAFF. The CDR3 DNA reads as TGCAGTGCTAGCTCCGCTGAAGCTTTCTTT.

This clonotype was counted between two and nine times. The rearrangement joins TRBV29-1 to TRBJ1-2; TRBD1 might be the D (5 bases). This CDR3 spans 13 amino acids. The V and J ends lost 8 bases and 4 bases respectively, with 17 bases between them. CDR1 SQVTM and CDR2 ANQGSEA come from the germline V gene. The CDR3 DNA reads TGCAGCCCCAGTGGGGCAGACTCCTATGGCTACACCTTC. Residues: CSPSGADSYGYTF.

This clonotype was counted at least ten times. The chain is built from TRBV6-6 and TRBJ1-5; D unresolved. Germline CDR1 reads MNHNY; CDR2 reads SVGAGI (reference sequence). The CDR3 consists of 15 residues. Between the trimmed V and J ends, which lost 7 bases and 1 base, there was a span of 14 bases. This CDR3 reads CASTKRGLSNQPQHF. The CDR3 coding sequence is TGTGCCAGCACCAAACGCGGATTAAGCAATCAGCCCCAGCATTTT.

About this clonotype itself: A much bigger clone sits one base away, suggesting this may be a read error. The V gene is TRBV6-6, the J gene TRBJ2-1, with 9 bases that match TRBD1. The DNA matches TRBJ2-7 better at its end, which makes the J call doubtful. Germline CDR1 and CDR2: MNHNY and SVGAGI (reference sequence). The CDR3 covers 15 residues. The CDR3 DNA reads as TGTGCCAGCAGTCGACCCGGGACAGGGTACAATGAGCAGTACTTC. Its translation: CASSRPGTGYNEQYF.

This clonotype was seen ten or more times. V is TRBV12-5 and J is TRBJ2-7; 10 nucleotides line up with TRBD1. This CDR3 is built from 14 residues. The germline gives CDR1 LGHNT, CDR2 FRNRAP. Trimming removed 5 bases from V and 5 bases from J; junction bases left unmatched: 6. The CDR3 DNA reads as TGTGCTAGTGGTCCGGGACAGGGGCTTGACGAGCAGTACTTC. Protein sequence: CASGPGQGLDEQYF.

This sequence joins TRBV7-2 and TRBJ2-7, with 7 nucleotides matching TRBD2. J lost 0 bases, V lost 3 bases, and 2 bases had no gene match. The CDR3 extends over 14 amino acids. Per the germline V gene, CDR1 is SGHTA and CDR2 is FQGNSA. The CDR3 nucleotides read TGTGCCAGCAGCTTTGGGGGGGGCTCCTACGAGCAGTACTTC. Its protein product is CASSFGGGSYEQYF.

This clonotype appeared a few times. This sequence joins TRBV5-1 and TRBJ2-1; unclear D gene. From germline, CDR1 is SGHRS and CDR2 YFSETQ. V lost 4 bases to trimming and J lost 8 bases, with 16 bases between them. The CDR3 has 14 amino acids. CDR3 amino acids: CASSPGRGVDEQFF. CDR3 sequence (DNA): TGCGCCAGCAGCCCTGGGCGAGGCGTTGATGAGCAGTTCTTC.

V is TRBV9 and J is TRBJ2-4; D is unresolved. The CDR3 is 14 amino acids. The V end was cut by 3 bases, the J end by 5 bases, with 12 bases between. CDR1 is SGDLS and CDR2 is YYNGEE in the germline V gene. The DNA of the CDR3 is TGTGCCAGCAGCGCCCCCCGGACGGAAAACATTCAGTACTTC. Protein product: CASSAPRTENIQYF.

This clonotype appeared a few times. This rearrangement joins TRBV7-3 to TRBJ2-7, with 8 bases lining up with TRBD1. CDR1 SGHTA and CDR2 FQGTGA come from the germline V gene. The length of the CDR3 is 13 residues. Losses at the gene ends were 0 bases for V and 5 bases for J; bases not matched to a gene: 0. In DNA form, the CDR3 reads TGTGCCAGCAGCTTAACGGGACAGGACGAGCAGTACTTC. Its protein is CASSLTGQDEQYF.

This chain uses TRBV20-1 with TRBJ2-1; D not certain. Trimming took off 2 bases at V and 7 bases at J, with 6 bases between the two ends. CDR1 and CDR2 from the germline V gene are DFQATT and SNEGSKA (reference sequence). This CDR3 is 11 amino acids long. CDR3 amino acids: CSARPINEQFF. The CDR3 coding sequence is TGCAGTGCTAGACCCATAAATGAGCAGTTCTTC.

The chain carries TRBV9 and TRBJ2-1, with TRBD2 identical over 8 bases. The CDR3 loop spans 15 amino acids. V shed 0 bases, J shed 3 bases, and the junction held 2 bases outside the gene matches. CDR1 SGDLS and CDR2 YYNGEE come from the germline V gene. The CDR3: CASSVGSGGYNEQFF. CDR3 coding DNA: TGTGCCAGCAGCGTAGGGAGCGGGGGCTACAATGAGCAGTTCTTC.

At least ten counts were recorded for this clonotype. The chain has TRBV20-1 and TRBJ2-7; TRBD1 aligns across 7 bases. CDR3 length: 15 residues. V shed 4 bases, J shed 1 base, and the junction held 10 bases outside the gene matches. Germline loops: CDR1 DFQATT, CDR2 SNEGSKA (reference sequence). CDR3 coding DNA: TGCAGTGCTAAAGGGGGCCCTTCAAGGTCCTACGAGCAGTACTTC. Translating gives CSAKGGPSRSYEQYF.

This clonotype was counted between two and nine times. The V call is TRBV29-1, the J call TRBJ1-2; D perhaps matches TRBD1 (5 bases). CDR3 length: 11 residues. In germline, CDR1 is SQVTM, CDR2 ANQGSEA. Trimming took 4 bases from V and 8 from J, leaving 11 bases between them. This chain's CDR3 is CSVVSGLGYTF. The CDR3 nucleotides read TGCAGCGTTGTTTCAGGGCTCGGCTACACCTTC.